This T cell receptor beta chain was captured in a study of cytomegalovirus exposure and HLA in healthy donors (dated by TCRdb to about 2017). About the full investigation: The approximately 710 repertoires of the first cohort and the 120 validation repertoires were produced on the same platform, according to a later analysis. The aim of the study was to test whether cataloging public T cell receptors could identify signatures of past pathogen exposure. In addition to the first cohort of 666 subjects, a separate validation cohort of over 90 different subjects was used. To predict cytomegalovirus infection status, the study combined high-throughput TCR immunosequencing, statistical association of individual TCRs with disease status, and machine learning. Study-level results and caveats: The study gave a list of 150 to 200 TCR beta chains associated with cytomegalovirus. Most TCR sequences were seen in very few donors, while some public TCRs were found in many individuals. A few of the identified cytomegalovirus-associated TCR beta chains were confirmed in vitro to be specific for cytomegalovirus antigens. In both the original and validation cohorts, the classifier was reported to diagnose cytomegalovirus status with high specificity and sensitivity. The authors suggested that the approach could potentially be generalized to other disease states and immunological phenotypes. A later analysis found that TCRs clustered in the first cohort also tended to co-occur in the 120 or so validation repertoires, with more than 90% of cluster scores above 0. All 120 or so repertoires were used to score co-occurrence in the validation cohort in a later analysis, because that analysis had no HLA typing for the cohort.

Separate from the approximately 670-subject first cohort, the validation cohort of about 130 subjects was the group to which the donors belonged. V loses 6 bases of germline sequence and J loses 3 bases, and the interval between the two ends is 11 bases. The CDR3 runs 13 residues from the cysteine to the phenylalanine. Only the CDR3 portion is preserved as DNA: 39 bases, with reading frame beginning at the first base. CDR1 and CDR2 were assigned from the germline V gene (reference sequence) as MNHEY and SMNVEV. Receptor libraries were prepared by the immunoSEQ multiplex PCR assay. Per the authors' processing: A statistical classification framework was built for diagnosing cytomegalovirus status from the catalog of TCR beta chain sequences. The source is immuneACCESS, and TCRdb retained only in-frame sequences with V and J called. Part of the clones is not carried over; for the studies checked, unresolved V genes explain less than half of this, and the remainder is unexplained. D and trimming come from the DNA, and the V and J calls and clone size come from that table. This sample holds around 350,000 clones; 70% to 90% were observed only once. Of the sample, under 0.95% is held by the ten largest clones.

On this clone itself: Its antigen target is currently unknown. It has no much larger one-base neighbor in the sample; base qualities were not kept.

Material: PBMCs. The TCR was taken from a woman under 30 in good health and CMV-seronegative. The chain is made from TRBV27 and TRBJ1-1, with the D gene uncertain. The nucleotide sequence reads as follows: TGTGCCAGCAGAGAGGGAAGCTACACTGAAGCTTTCTTT. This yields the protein CASREGSYTEAFF.